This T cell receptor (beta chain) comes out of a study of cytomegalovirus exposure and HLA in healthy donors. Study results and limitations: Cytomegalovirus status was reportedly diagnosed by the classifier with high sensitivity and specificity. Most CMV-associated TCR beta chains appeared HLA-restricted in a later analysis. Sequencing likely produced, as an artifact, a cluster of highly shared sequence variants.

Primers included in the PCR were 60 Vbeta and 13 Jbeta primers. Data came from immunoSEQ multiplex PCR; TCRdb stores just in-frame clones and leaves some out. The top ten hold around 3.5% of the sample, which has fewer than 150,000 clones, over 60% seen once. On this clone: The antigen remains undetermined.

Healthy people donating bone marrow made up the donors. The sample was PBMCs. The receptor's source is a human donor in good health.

The CDR3 loop is CASSLGTGEAFF. CDR3 sequence (DNA): TGTGCCAGCAGCTTGGGGACAGGTGAAGCTTTCTTT. The chain has TRBV5-4 and TRBJ1-1, with TRBD1 identical over 7 bases. J lost 7 bases, V lost 0 bases, and 0 bases had no gene match. The CDR3 is made up of 12 amino acids. Germline V lookup: CDR1 SGHNT, CDR2 YYREEE (reference sequence).